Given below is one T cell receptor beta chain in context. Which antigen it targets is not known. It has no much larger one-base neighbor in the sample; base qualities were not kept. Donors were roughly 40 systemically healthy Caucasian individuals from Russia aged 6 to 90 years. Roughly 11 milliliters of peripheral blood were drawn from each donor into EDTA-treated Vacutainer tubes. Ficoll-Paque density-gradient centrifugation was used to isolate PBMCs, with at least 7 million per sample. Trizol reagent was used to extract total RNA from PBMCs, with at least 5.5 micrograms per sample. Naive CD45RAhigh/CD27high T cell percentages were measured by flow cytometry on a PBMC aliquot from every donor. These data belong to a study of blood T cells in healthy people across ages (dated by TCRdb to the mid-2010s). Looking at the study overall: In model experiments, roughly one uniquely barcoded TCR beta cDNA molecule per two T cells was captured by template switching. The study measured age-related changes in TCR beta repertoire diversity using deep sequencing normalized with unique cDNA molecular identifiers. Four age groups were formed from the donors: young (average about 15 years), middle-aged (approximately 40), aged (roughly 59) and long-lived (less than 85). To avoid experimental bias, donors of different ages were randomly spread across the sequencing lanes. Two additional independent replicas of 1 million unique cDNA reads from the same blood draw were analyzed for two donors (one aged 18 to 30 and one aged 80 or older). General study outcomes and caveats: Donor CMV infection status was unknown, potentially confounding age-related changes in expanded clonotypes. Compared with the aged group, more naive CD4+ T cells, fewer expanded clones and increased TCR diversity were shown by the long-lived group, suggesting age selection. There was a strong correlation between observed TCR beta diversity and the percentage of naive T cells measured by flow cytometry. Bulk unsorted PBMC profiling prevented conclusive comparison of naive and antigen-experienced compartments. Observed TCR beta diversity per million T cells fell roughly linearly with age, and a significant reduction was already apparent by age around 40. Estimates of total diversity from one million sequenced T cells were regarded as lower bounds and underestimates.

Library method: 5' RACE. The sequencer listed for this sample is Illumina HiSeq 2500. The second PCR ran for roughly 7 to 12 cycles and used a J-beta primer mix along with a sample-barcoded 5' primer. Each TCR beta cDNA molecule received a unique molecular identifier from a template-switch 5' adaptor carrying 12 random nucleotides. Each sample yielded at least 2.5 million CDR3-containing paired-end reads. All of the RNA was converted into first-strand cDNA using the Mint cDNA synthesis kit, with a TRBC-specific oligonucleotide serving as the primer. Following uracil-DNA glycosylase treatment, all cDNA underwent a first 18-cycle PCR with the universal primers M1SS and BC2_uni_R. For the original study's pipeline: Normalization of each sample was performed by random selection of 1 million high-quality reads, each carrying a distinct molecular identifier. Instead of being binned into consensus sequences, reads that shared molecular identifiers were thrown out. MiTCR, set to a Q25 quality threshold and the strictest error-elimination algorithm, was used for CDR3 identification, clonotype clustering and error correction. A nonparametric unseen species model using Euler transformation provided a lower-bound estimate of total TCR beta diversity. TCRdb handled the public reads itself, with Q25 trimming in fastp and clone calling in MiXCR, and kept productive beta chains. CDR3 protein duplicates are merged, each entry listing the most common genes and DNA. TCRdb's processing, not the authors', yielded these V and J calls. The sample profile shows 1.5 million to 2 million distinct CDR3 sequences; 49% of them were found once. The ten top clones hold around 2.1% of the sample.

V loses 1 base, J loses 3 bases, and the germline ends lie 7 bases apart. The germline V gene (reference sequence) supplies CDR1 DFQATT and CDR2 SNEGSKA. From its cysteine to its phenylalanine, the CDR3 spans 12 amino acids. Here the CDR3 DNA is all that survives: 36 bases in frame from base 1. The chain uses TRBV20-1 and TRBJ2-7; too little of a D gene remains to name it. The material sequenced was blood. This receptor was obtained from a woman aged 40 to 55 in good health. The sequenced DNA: TGCAGTGCTAGAGTTAGGAACTACGAGCAGTACTTC. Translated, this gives CSARVRNYEQYF.